This T cell receptor beta chain emerged from a study of control samples from healthy donors and cancer patients. Germline V gene data show CDR1 as LGHNT and CDR2 as FRNRAP. Trimming at V came to 6 bases and at J to 0 bases, leaving 5 bases not matched to a gene. The CDR3 is made up of 15 amino acids. Measured with immunoSEQ multiplex PCR; TCRdb has only the in-frame clones, and not every one. The sample contains some 150,000 clones, roughly 89% of which appear only once. The receptor was derived from a woman under 40 in good health. The sequenced sample consisted of blood. V gene TRBV12-5 combines with J gene TRBJ2-3; 8 positions match TRBD1. The CDR3 loop reads CASGPYRGSTDTQYF. CDR3 coding DNA: TGTGCTAGTGGCCCCTACAGGGGGAGCACAGATACGCAGTATTTT.